The entry that follows covers one TCR beta chain sequence. Its specificity is unknown. Clones were read by immunoSEQ multiplex PCR, and TCRdb kept only the in-frame ones, dropping some. The top ten clones hold roughly 15% of a sample with 84,000 or so clones, 80% to 90% of them seen once. The data were taken from a study of T cell responses to AZD1222 COVID-19 vaccine. In germline, CDR1 is SNHLY, CDR2 FYNNEI. The CDR3 covers 18 residues. The V segment lost 7 bases and the J segment 1 base; nucleotides outside the gene matches: 11. Study-wide results and limits: Donors were largely white British and mainly female; clonal diversity was possibly underestimated.

Sequenced here: peripheral blood, sampled on day 0 of AZD1222 vaccination. The chain has TRBV2 and TRBJ2-3; TRBD2 matches at 13 bases. This receptor was identified in an adult in good health. CDR3 sequence reads: CASTGSRTSGSGTDTQYF. The CDR3 coding sequence is TGTGCCAGCACTGGCTCAAGGACTAGCGGGAGTGGCACAGATACGCAGTATTTT.